The 12 T cell receptor beta chains below come from one sample, sequenced in a study of shared clonotypes between healthy human individuals. Assay: immunoSEQ multiplex PCR; the TCRdb copy retains only in-frame clones and omits some. Among about 520,000 clones listed, 78% were seen once. The sample was PBMCs. The receptors originated from a woman aged 40 to 55 in good health. Some clones in this sample may be carry-over from other donors' samples.

This chain links TRBV11-3 with TRBJ2-5; the D gene is possibly TRBD1 (5 bases). Per the germline V gene, CDR1 is SGHNT and CDR2 is YENEEA. This CDR3 comprises 15 residues. V shed 2 bases and J shed 3 bases, with 13 bases lying between them. CDR3 sequence: CASSLQGLEEETQYF. In DNA, the CDR3 is TGTGCCAGCAGCTTACAGGGCCTAGAGGAAGAGACCCAGTACTTC. Using reference TRBV11-3 and TRBJ2-5 for the parts outside the CDR3, the full variable domain is EAGVVQSPRYKIIEKKQPVAFWCNPISGHNTLYWYLQNLGQGPELLIRYENEEAVDDSQLPKDRFSAERLKGVDSTLKIQPAELGDSAVYLCASSLQGLEEETQYFGPGTRLLVL.

The chain uses TRBV6-5 and TRBJ2-5, with 11 bases fitting TRBD2. The germline V gene has CDR1 MNHEY and CDR2 SVGAGI. V was pared by 6 bases and J by 2 bases, with 5 bases of the junction left unmatched. The CDR3 has 15 residues. The CDR3: CASRRGLAVQETQYF. CDR3 DNA: TGTGCCAGCAGGAGGGGACTAGCGGTTCAAGAGACCCAGTACTTC.

The chain couples TRBV5-6 to TRBJ2-2, with D unresolved. Trimming removed 4 bases at V and 8 bases at J, with 9 bases between. This CDR3 contains 12 residues. CDR1 and CDR2 (germline): SGHDT, YYEEEE. The CDR3 region is CASSLSVGELFF. The CDR3 bases are TGTGCCAGCAGCCTGTCCGTGGGGGAGCTGTTTTTT.

The chain has TRBV6-4 and TRBJ2-3; no firm D call. Deletions cut 4 bases from V and 1 base from J, with 12 bases between. This CDR3 has 15 amino acids. The germline gives CDR1 MRHNA, CDR2 SNTAGT. The CDR3 DNA reads as TGTGCCAGCAGTGCGGACGATGGGGGCACAGATACGCAGTATTTT. Protein: CASSADDGGTDTQYF.

As concerns this clone: The germline gene is not matched at one end of the junction; a read error may be the cause. The rearrangement joins TRBV11-2 to TRBJ2-7; D uncertain. Germline values: CDR1 SGHAT, CDR2 FQNNGV. This CDR3 is 15 amino acids long. CDR3 nucleotides: TGTGCCAGCAGCTTAGGGAGCGCTGGCACCTACGGGCAGTACTTC. Translating gives CASSLGSAGTYGQYF.

The CDR3, as DNA: TGTGCCTGGAGTGACGGACCGGGACAACGCTATGGCTACACCTTC. As protein: CAWSDGPGQRYGYTF. The chain joins TRBV30 to TRBJ1-2; possibly TRBD1 for D (6 bases). The CDR3 loop spans 15 amino acids. Per germline, CDR1 GTSNPN and CDR2 SVGIG (reference sequence). V was pared by 1 base and J by 4 bases, with 16 bases between.

The chain combines TRBV29-1 with TRBJ1-1; TRBD1 might be the D (6 bases). The CDR3 has 13 residues. The V end was cut by 2 bases, the J end by 5 bases, with 12 bases between. The V gene's germline CDR1 is SQVTM and CDR2 ANQGSEA. This CDR3 is CSVERRGGTEAFF. CDR3 sequence (DNA): TGCAGCGTTGAACGCAGGGGAGGAACTGAAGCTTTCTTT.

This clone was observed a handful of times. CDR3 nucleotide sequence: TGTGCCAGCAGGAACCGGACAGGGGAACCTTTCTTT. Translation gives CASRNRTGEPFF. This rearrangement joins TRBV7-9 to TRBJ1-1; 9 nucleotides align to TRBD1. Germline lookup yields CDR1 SEHNR and CDR2 FQNEAQ (reference sequence). The CDR3 is made up of 12 amino acids. Unmatched junction bases numbered 8, after V lost 6 bases and J lost 12 bases.

J is TRBJ1-1 and V is TRBV27; weak D call: TRBD1 (6 bases). Per germline, CDR1 MNHEY and CDR2 SMNVEV (reference sequence). V lost 5 bases and J 4 bases, leaving 26 bases between the germline ends. The CDR3 spans 18 residues. CDR3 sequence reads: CASSPGQQPYQFRTEAFF. CDR3 sequence (DNA): TGTGCCAGCAGTCCTGGACAGCAACCTTATCAGTTTCGCACTGAAGCTTTCTTT.

This clone has at least ten counts. This chain links TRBV5-1 with TRBJ2-7, with 10 bases identical to TRBD1. Germline CDR1 and CDR2: SGHRS and YFSETQ. J lost 5 bases, V lost 3 bases, and 11 bases had no gene match. There are 16 residues in the CDR3. The CDR3 sequence is CASSYNPGTGEDEQYF. The CDR3, as DNA: TGCGCCAGCAGCTATAACCCCGGGACAGGGGAAGACGAGCAGTACTTC.

This clone was picked up a small number of times. V usage is TRBV11-2 and J usage is TRBJ2-1; no clear D. CDR1 is SGHAT and CDR2 is FQNNGV in the germline V gene. The V gene lost 3 bases and the J gene lost 6 bases, with 3 bases spanning the gap. This CDR3 has 11 amino acids. The DNA of the CDR3 is TGTGCCAGCAGCTTTTTCAATGAGCAGTTCTTC. This codes for CASSFFNEQFF.

This clone was detected once. This chain connects TRBV15 to TRBJ2-7; TRBD2 matches 10 bases. The CDR3 is 14 residues long. Trimming at V came to 0 bases and at J to 4 bases, leaving 0 bases not matched to a gene. Germline-derived CDR1 and CDR2 are LNHNV and YYDKDF (reference sequence). The DNA for the CDR3 is TGTGCCACCAGCAGAGATAGCGGGAGGTACGAGCAGTACTTC. This gives the protein CATSRDSGRYEQYF.